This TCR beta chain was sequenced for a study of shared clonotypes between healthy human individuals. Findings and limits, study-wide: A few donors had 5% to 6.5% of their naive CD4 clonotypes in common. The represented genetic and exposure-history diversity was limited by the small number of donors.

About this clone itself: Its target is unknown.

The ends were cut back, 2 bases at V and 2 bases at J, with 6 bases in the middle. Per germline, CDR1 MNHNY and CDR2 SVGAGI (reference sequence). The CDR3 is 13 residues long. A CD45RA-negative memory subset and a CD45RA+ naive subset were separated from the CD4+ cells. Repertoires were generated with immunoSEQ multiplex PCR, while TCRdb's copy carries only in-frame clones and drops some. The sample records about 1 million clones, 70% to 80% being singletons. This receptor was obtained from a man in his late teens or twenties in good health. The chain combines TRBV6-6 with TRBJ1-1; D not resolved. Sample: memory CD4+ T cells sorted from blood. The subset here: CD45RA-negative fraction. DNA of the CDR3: TGTGCCAGCAGTTACGAACCAAACACTGAAGCTTTCTTT. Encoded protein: CASSYEPNTEAFF.